This is a list of T cell receptor beta chains from one sample in a study of patients and donors after allogeneic stem cell transplantation. TCRdb passed the RT-PCR reads through MiXCR, listing each CDR3 protein once. The table shows about a million distinct CDR3 sequences, with more than 15% occurring only once. The specimen was blood, either unsorted or a sorted T cell fraction (not recorded which). The receptors derive from a human donor who was either an allogeneic HSCT recipient or a stem cell or donor lymphocyte infusion donor (not recorded which). It is not recorded whose cells these are; they may come from a transplant donor. CDR3s include the opening cysteine and the closing phenylalanine or tryptophan. Each record gives: D gene, J gene, clone size, V gene, CDR3 DNA, CDR3 protein. The D gene is left open where the match is weak. Rows may omit the clone size; those that give it use once, few, many or a size class.

D: NA; J: TRBJ2-4; size: many; V: TRBV5-1; DNA: TGCGCCAGCAGCTTGGGACAAGGGGCGTCCAAAAACATTCAGTACTTC; CDR3: CASSLGQGASKNIQYF
D: NA; J: TRBJ2-3; size: many; V: TRBV5-1; DNA: TGCGCCAGCAGCGCGACAGCAGATACGCAGTATTTT; CDR3: CASSATADTQYF
D: NA; J: TRBJ1-5; size: NA; V: TRBV6-2/TRBV6-3; DNA: TGTGCCAGCAGTTACTATGAAGGGTCGATGGGGCCCCAGCATTTT; CDR3: CASSYYEGSMGPQHF
D: NA; J: TRBJ1-4; size: few; V: TRBV12-3/TRBV12-4; DNA: TGTGCCAGCAGTCCTTACGGTGATAATGAAAAACTGTTTTTT; CDR3: CASSPYGDNEKLFF
D: TRBD2; J: TRBJ2-7; size: few; V: TRBV20-1; DNA: TGCAGTGCTAGGACTAGCGAACGCTACGAGCAGTACTTC; CDR3: CSARTSERYEQYF
D: NA; J: TRBJ2-3; size: many; V: TRBV29-1; DNA: TGCAGCAGTGATACGCAGTATTTT; CDR3: CSSDTQYF
D: TRBD2; J: TRBJ2-1; size: NA; V: TRBV9; DNA: TGTGCCAGCAGCGTAGGGACTAGGGCTAATGAGCAGTTCTTC; CDR3: CASSVGTRANEQFF
D: NA; J: TRBJ2-2; size: many; V: TRBV5-5; DNA: TGTGCCAGCAGCTTGAGGTACCGGATGAACACCGGGGAGCTGTTTTTT; CDR3: CASSLRYRMNTGELFF
D: TRBD1; J: TRBJ2-1; size: few; V: TRBV7-2; DNA: TGTGCCAGGGGGGGACAGGGGACCCATGAGCAGTTCTTC; CDR3: CARGGQGTHEQFF
D: NA; J: TRBJ1-2; size: NA; V: TRBV29-1; DNA: TGCAGCGTTGACCCGGACTCACCTAACTATGGCTACACCTTC; CDR3: CSVDPDSPNYGYTF
D: TRBD1; J: TRBJ2-1; size: NA; V: TRBV10-3; DNA: TGTGCCATCAATCAGGGGGAATCCAATGAGCAGTTCTTC; CDR3: CAINQGESNEQFF
D: TRBD1; J: TRBJ2-1; size: NA; V: TRBV29-1; DNA: TGCAGCGGGGGGGACAGGTTTTACAATGAGCAGTTCTTC; CDR3: CSGGDRFYNEQFF
D: NA; J: TRBJ2-3; size: NA; V: TRBV20-1; DNA: TGCAGTGCTAGAATGACCAGGGGAACAGATACGCAGTATTTT; CDR3: CSARMTRGTDTQYF
D: TRBD1; J: TRBJ1-1; size: NA; V: TRBV9; DNA: TGTGCCAGCAGCGCGGGACAGGGAAGCACTGAAGCTTTCTTT; CDR3: CASSAGQGSTEAFF
D: NA; J: TRBJ2-7; size: NA; V: TRBV3-1; DNA: TGTGCCAGCAGCCAAGACATAGGGGCAGGGCGGCACTTC; CDR3: CASSQDIGAGRHF
D: NA; J: TRBJ2-2; size: NA; V: TRBV11-2; DNA: TGTGCCAGCAGCTTAGATTGGACCCCCGGGGAGCTGTTTTTT; CDR3: CASSLDWTPGELFF
D: NA; J: TRBJ2-1; size: few; V: TRBV28; DNA: TGTGCCAGCAGGACAGGTCGATACAATGAGCAGTTCTTC; CDR3: CASRTGRYNEQFF
D: TRBD2; J: TRBJ2-7; size: few; V: TRBV7-2; DNA: TGTGCCAGCAGCTTCTCCCGGACTAGAGGGGTCGAGCAGTACTTC; CDR3: CASSFSRTRGVEQYF
D: NA; J: TRBJ2-7; size: NA; V: TRBV5-5; DNA: TGTGCCAGCACCACTCACAGGTTAAGGGACGAGCAGTACTTC; CDR3: CASTTHRLRDEQYF
D: TRBD2; J: TRBJ2-3; size: many; V: TRBV12-3/TRBV12-4; DNA: TGTGCCAGCAGTAGGACTAGCGGGAACACAGATACGCAGTATTTT; CDR3: CASSRTSGNTDTQYF
D: TRBD1; J: TRBJ2-3; size: few; V: TRBV5-1; DNA: TGCGCCAGCAGTGGACAGGTCGGCACAGATACGCAGTATTTT; CDR3: CASSGQVGTDTQYF
D: TRBD1; J: TRBJ2-7; size: few; V: TRBV5-1; DNA: TGCGCCAGCAGCATCACAGGGGGACACGAGCAGTACTTC; CDR3: CASSITGGHEQYF
D: NA; J: TRBJ2-7; size: NA; V: TRBV4-3; DNA: TGCGCCAGCAGCCAAGATCTACAGGGAGAATACGAGCAGTACTTC; CDR3: CASSQDLQGEYEQYF
D: NA; J: TRBJ2-6; size: NA; V: TRBV2; DNA: TGTGCCAGCAGTGCCCCCCGACCTCCTTCTGGGGCCAACGTCCTGACTTTC; CDR3: CASSAPRPPSGANVLTF
D: NA; J: TRBJ2-7; size: NA; V: TRBV14; DNA: TGTGCCAGCAGCCAAGGGTCTGTAGGAAAGCAGTACTTC; CDR3: CASSQGSVGKQYF
D: NA; J: TRBJ2-2; size: NA; V: TRBV5-5; DNA: TGTGCCAGCAGCCCCGGGGTCCCGAACATGGGCGGGGAGCTGTTTTTT; CDR3: CASSPGVPNMGGELFF
D: NA; J: TRBJ1-3; size: few; V: TRBV12-3/TRBV12-4; DNA: TGTGCCAGCACTCGCCGGGACAACACCATATATTTT; CDR3: CASTRRDNTIYF